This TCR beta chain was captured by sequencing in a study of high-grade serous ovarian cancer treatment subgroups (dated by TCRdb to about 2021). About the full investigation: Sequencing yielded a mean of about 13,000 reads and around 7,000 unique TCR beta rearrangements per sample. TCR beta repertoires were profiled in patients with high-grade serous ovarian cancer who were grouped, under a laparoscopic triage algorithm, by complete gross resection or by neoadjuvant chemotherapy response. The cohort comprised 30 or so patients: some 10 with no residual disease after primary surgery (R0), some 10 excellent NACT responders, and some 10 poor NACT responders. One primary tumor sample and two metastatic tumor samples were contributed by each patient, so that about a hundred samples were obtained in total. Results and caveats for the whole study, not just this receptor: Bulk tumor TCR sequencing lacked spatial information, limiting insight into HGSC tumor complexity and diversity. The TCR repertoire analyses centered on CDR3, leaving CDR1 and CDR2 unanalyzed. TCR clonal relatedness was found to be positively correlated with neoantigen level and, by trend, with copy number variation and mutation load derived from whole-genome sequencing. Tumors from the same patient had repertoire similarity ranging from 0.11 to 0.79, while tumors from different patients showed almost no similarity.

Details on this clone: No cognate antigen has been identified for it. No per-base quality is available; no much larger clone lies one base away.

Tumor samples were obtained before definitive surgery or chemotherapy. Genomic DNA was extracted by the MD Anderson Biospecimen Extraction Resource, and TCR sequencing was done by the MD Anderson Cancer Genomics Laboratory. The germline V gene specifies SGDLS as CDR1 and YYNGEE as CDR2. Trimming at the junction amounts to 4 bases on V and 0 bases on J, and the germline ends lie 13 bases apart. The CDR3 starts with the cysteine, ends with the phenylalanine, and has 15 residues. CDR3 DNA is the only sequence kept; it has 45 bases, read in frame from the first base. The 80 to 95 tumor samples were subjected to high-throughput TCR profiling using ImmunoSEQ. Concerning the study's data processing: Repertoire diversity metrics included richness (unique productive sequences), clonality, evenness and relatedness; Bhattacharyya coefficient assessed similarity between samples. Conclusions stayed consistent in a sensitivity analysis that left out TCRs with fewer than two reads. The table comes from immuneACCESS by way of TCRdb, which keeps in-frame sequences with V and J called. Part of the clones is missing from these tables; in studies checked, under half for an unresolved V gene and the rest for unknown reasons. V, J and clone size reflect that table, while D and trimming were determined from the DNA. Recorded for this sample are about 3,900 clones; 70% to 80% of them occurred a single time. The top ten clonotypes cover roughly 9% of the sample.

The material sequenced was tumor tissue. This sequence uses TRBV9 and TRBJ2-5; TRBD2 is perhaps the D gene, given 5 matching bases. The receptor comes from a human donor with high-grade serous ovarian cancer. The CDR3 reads CASSNRGTNQETQYF. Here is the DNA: TGTGCCAGCAGCAACCGGGGAACCAACCAAGAGACCCAGTACTTC.